The 28 T cell receptor beta chains in this list originate from one sample, sequenced in a study of T cells after somatic rescue of genetic block. Some clones are missing from TCRdb's copy, which holds only in-frame ones; the method was immunoSEQ multiplex PCR. This sample has around 100,000 clones, with 80% to 95% found just once. Material: peripheral blood mononuclear cells (PBMCs). These receptors were collected from a woman between 18 and 30 years old.

The chain combines TRBV5-5 with TRBJ2-7; the match to TRBD2 covers 7 bases. The CDR3 loop spans 16 amino acids. The V and J ends lost 0 bases and 0 bases, in that order; junction bases with no gene match: 6. Germline values: CDR1 SGHKS, CDR2 YYEKEE (reference sequence). CDR3 DNA: TGTGCCAGCAGCTTGGTTGCCGGGGACTACTCCTACGAGCAGTACTTC. Translated, it gives CASSLVAGDYSYEQYF. The variable domain in full, with the rest retrieved from reference TRBV5-5 and TRBJ2-7, is DAGVTQSPTHLIKTRGQQVTLRCSPISGHKSVSWYQQVLGQGPQFIFQYYEKEERGRGNFPDRFSARQFPNYSSELNVNALLLGDSALYLCASSLVAGDYSYEQYFGPGTRLTVT.

This clone was recorded only once. This sequence joins TRBV27 and TRBJ2-1, with 11 bases lining up with TRBD2. Germline V gene data show CDR1 as MNHEY and CDR2 as SMNVEV (reference sequence). The CDR3 covers 15 residues. V was pared by 8 bases and J by 3 bases, with 6 bases of the junction left unmatched. CDR3 nucleotide sequence: TGTGCCAGCGGGAAGGGGACTAGCGGCTACAATGAGCAGTTCTTC. Protein product: CASGKGTSGYNEQFF.

This clone occurred a few times. This CDR3 reads CALGELNTEAFF. In DNA form, the CDR3 reads TGTGCCTTGGGGGAGTTAAACACTGAAGCTTTCTTT. The chain combines TRBV30 with TRBJ1-1; maybe TRBD1 (5 bases). Germline CDR1 and CDR2: GTSNPN and SVGIG (reference sequence). The CDR3 covers 12 residues. The V gene lost 7 bases and the J gene lost 2 bases, with 11 bases spanning the gap. Filled out from reference TRBV30 and TRBJ1-1, the complete variable domain reads SQTIHQWPATLVQPVGSPLSLECTVEGTSNPNLYWYRQAAGRGLQLLFYSVGIGQISSEVPQNLSASRPQDRQFILSSKKLLLSDSGFYLCALGELNTEAFFGQGTRLTVV.

V is TRBV2 and J is TRBJ1-2, with D perhaps TRBD1 (5 bases). V lost 6 bases, J lost 7 bases, and 21 bases lay in between. Germline loops: CDR1 SNHLY, CDR2 FYNNEI. The CDR3 sequence is 15 residues long. The CDR3 DNA is TGTGCCAGCAGAGCGGGGGGTATGGGTCGCGGTGGCTACACCTTC. It encodes CASRAGGMGRGGYTF.

The chain combines TRBV30 with TRBJ2-2; D might be TRBD1 or TRBD2, each matching 6 bases. The CDR3 is made up of 17 amino acids. Trimming shortened V by 1 base and J by 5 bases, and 20 bases separated the two germline ends. Germline loops: CDR1 GTSNPN, CDR2 SVGIG (reference sequence). CDR3 nucleotide sequence: TGTGCCTGGAGTGGGGGGGCAGACGGACAGAGTACCGGGGAGCTGTTTTTT. This sequence encodes CAWSGGADGQSTGELFF.

This clone was recorded a few times. The gene calls are TRBV9 and TRBJ2-2, with 7 nucleotides matching TRBD2. Germline V gives CDR1 SGDLS, CDR2 YYNGEE. This CDR3 contains 15 residues. Trimming took 4 bases from V and 7 from J; bases not matched to a gene: 10. This CDR3 is CASSPSGTKGGELFF. CDR3 DNA: TGTGCCAGCAGCCCCTCCGGGACTAAGGGCGGGGAGCTGTTTTTT.

This clone was counted only a few times. The rearrangement links TRBV5-4 to TRBJ2-2; 7 bases match TRBD1. Looked up from germline, CDR1 is SGHNT and CDR2 is YYREEE (reference sequence). V was pared by 3 bases and J by 4 bases, with 12 bases of the junction left unmatched. The CDR3 has 17 amino acids. The DNA for the CDR3 is TGTGCCAGCAGCTCGTTTAAGGGGGCCGATGGCACCGGGGAGCTGTTTTTT. Translated: CASSSFKGADGTGELFF.

This clone was seen a handful of times. V is TRBV27 and J is TRBJ1-2, with TRBD1 matching 8 bases. The trim removed 4 bases at V and 4 bases at J, leaving 2 bases unmatched. Germline V gives CDR1 MNHEY, CDR2 SMNVEV (reference sequence). CDR3 length: 13 amino acids. CDR3 sequence: CASSSGGFYGYTF. CDR3 nucleotide sequence: TGTGCCAGCAGTTCAGGGGGCTTCTATGGCTACACCTTC.

The rearrangement links TRBV6-5 to TRBJ1-2, with a tentative D call TRBD1 (6 bases). This CDR3 is built from 11 residues. With 8 bases removed from V and 5 bases from J, the gap between germline ends came to 9 bases. CDR1 is MNHEY and CDR2 is SVGAGI in the germline V gene. The CDR3, as DNA: TGTGCCAGCGCCAGGGGTTATGGCTACACCTTC. Translated: CASARGYGYTF.

V is TRBV11-3 and J is TRBJ2-2, with 8 nucleotides matching TRBD1. After removal of 1 base from V and 3 bases from J, the junction contained 4 bases not matched to a gene. The CDR3 has 16 residues. Germline V gene sequence: CDR1 SGHNT, CDR2 YENEEA. As DNA, the CDR3 is TGTGCCAGCAGCTTAGCAGGGGGCATGTACACCGGGGAGCTGTTTTTT. It encodes CASSLAGGMYTGELFF. Looking up the rest from reference TRBV11-3 and TRBJ2-2 gives the full variable domain: EAGVVQSPRYKIIEKKQPVAFWCNPISGHNTLYWYLQNLGQGPELLIRYENEEAVDDSQLPKDRFSAERLKGVDSTLKIQPAELGDSAVYLCASSLAGGMYTGELFFGEGSRLTVL.

V and J are TRBV10-3 and TRBJ1-1; possibly TRBD1 for D (5 bases). Trimming took off 6 bases at V and 4 bases at J, with 12 bases between the two ends. CDR3 length: 13 residues. CDR1 and CDR2 (germline): ENHRY, SYGVKD. DNA of the CDR3: TGTGCCATCAGGGATCGGGACGGCACTGAAGCTTTCTTT. It translates to CAIRDRDGTEAFF.

This chain joins TRBV7-3 and TRBJ2-5; TRBD2 matches 15 bases. V shed 4 bases, J shed 4 bases, and the junction held 13 bases outside the gene matches. Germline lookup yields CDR1 SGHTA and CDR2 FQGTGA. CDR3 length: 19 amino acids. The CDR3 DNA reads TGTGCCAGCAGCTCTTCCGGACTAGCGGGGGGGCAGCTAAGAGAGACCCAGTACTTC. Translating it yields CASSSSGLAGGQLRETQYF.

The chain couples TRBV7-8 to TRBJ1-2, with D possibly being TRBD1 (6 bases). This CDR3 is built from 13 residues. Between the trimmed V and J ends, which lost 3 bases and 2 bases, there was a span of 7 bases. Germline CDR1 SGHVS, CDR2 FQNEAQ. DNA of the CDR3: TGTGCCAGCAGCTTCCAGGGGAACTATGGCTACACCTTC. Its translation: CASSFQGNYGYTF.

V and J are TRBV2 and TRBJ1-2, with D unresolved. V gave up 0 bases and J gave up 1 base, with 9 bases separating them. This CDR3 comprises 15 residues. Looked up from germline, CDR1 is SNHLY and CDR2 is FYNNEI. The chain's CDR3 is CASSEADPYNYGYTF. The CDR3 DNA reads TGTGCCAGCAGTGAAGCGGACCCGTATAACTATGGCTACACCTTC.

The chain is built from TRBV13 and TRBJ1-1; unclear D gene. V lost 5 bases to trimming and J lost 6 bases, with 19 bases between them. The CDR3 is made up of 15 amino acids. Per the germline V gene, CDR1 is PRHDT and CDR2 is FYEKMQ (reference sequence). The CDR3 sequence: CASSRPATVGSEAFF. The CDR3 region has the DNA TGTGCCAGCAGCCGCCCGGCCACAGTGGGCTCTGAAGCTTTCTTT.

The chain couples TRBV28 to TRBJ2-1, with TRBD2 as a possible D gene (7 bases). CDR1 is MDHEN and CDR2 is SYDVKM in the germline V gene. Trimming shortened V by 3 bases and J by 8 bases, and 14 bases separated the two germline ends. This CDR3 has 14 residues. DNA for the CDR3: TGTGCCAGCAGTTTGGGGGGGCCGACCCATGAGCAGTTCTTC. It encodes CASSLGGPTHEQFF.

The chain recombines TRBV14 with TRBJ1-1; D is possibly TRBD1 (5 bases). The CDR3 totals 16 residues. The germline CDR1 and CDR2 sequences are SGHDN and FVKESK. The V end lost 5 bases, the J end lost 1 base, and 17 bases lay between the germline ends. Here the CDR3 reads CASSAPGLGPNTEAFF. The CDR3 nucleotides are TGTGCCAGCAGCGCACCGGGACTCGGGCCGAACACTGAAGCTTTCTTT.

This clone was found once. The gene calls are TRBV5-1 and TRBJ2-3; unclear D gene. The germline CDR1 and CDR2 sequences are SGHRS and YFSETQ. The CDR3 contains 14 residues. The germline V and J ends were trimmed by 3 bases and 4 bases, with 12 bases remaining between them. This chain's CDR3 is CASSSALGSDTQYF. CDR3 nucleotides: TGCGCCAGCAGCTCCGCCCTAGGATCAGATACGCAGTATTTT. Drawing the rest from reference TRBV5-1 and TRBJ2-3, the complete variable domain is KAGVTQTPRYLIKTRGQQVTLSCSPISGHRSVSWYQQTPGQGLQFLFEYFSETQRNKGNFPGRFSGRQFSNSRSEMNVSTLELGDSALYLCASSSALGSDTQYFGPGTRLTVL.

V and J are TRBV2 and TRBJ2-5; 8 bases are a match to TRBD2. J lost 1 base, V lost 2 bases, and 6 bases had no gene match. The CDR3 covers 16 residues. In germline, CDR1 is SNHLY, CDR2 FYNNEI. CDR3 sequence: CASSEFRGGPQETQYF. CDR3 nucleotides: TGTGCCAGCAGTGAATTTCGGGGGGGGCCCCAAGAGACCCAGTACTTC.

In DNA, the CDR3 is TGTGCCAGCAGCCCCGACAGGGGAGATTACGATGAGCAGTTCTTC. Protein product: CASSPDRGDYDEQFF. J is TRBJ2-1 and V is TRBV27; TRBD1 aligns across 8 bases. The germline CDR1 and CDR2 sequences are MNHEY and SMNVEV (reference sequence). The J segment lost 8 bases and the V segment lost 6 bases, leaving 12 bases of the junction unmatched. The CDR3 length is 15 residues.

The V and J genes are TRBV2 and TRBJ2-5; maybe TRBD2 (6 bases). V lost 3 bases and J lost 2, with 10 bases in between. Per germline, CDR1 SNHLY and CDR2 FYNNEI. The CDR3 is made up of 14 amino acids. The CDR3 region is CASSETSRQETQYF. CDR3 nucleotide sequence: TGTGCCAGCAGTGAGACTAGTCGACAAGAGACCCAGTACTTC.

The sample holds one count of this clone. The DNA for the CDR3 is TGTGCCAGCAGACCGGACAGCGAATGGACCCAGTACTTC. It is translated as CASRPDSEWTQYF. V usage is TRBV2 and J usage is TRBJ2-5; tentatively, D is TRBD1 (6 bases). V was cut by 6 bases and J by 7 bases, with 15 bases left in between. The V gene's germline CDR1 is SNHLY and CDR2 FYNNEI. This CDR3 region has 13 residues.

This rearrangement joins TRBV11-2 to TRBJ2-7; 12 bases map to TRBD1. CDR1 and CDR2 from the germline V gene are SGHAT and FQNNGV. There are 16 residues in the CDR3. J was trimmed by 4 bases and V by 2 bases; bases with no gene match: 6. The CDR3 region is CASSLTGTGGRYEQYF. The CDR3 DNA reads as TGTGCCAGCAGCTTAACCGGGACAGGGGGCAGGTACGAGCAGTACTTC.

The gene calls are TRBV7-3 and TRBJ2-2; tentative D call: TRBD1 (5 bases). The V gene lost 7 bases and the J gene lost 1 base, with 10 bases spanning the gap. Germline CDR1 reads SGHTA; CDR2 reads FQGTGA. CDR3 size: 14 residues. CDR3 region: CASTPTGNTGELFF. In nucleotides, the CDR3 is TGTGCCAGCACCCCAACAGGGAACACCGGGGAGCTGTTTTTT.

The CDR3 sequence is CASSEMGGSPLHF. In DNA form, the CDR3 reads TGCGCCAGCAGTGAAATGGGTGGTTCACCCCTCCACTTT. This rearrangement joins TRBV10-2 to TRBJ1-6; D remains ambiguous. This CDR3 has 13 amino acids. The germline V gene encodes CDR1 WSHSY and CDR2 SAAADI. The V end was cut by 3 bases, the J end by 9 bases, with 9 bases between.

The chain uses TRBV7-2 and TRBJ2-2; D perhaps matches TRBD2 (5 bases). Germline CDR1 SGHTA, CDR2 FQGNSA. The CDR3 runs to 12 residues. Trimming took 5 bases from V and 6 from J, leaving 7 bases between them. The CDR3 spells CASSPDSGELFF. The CDR3 nucleotides read TGTGCCAGCAGCCCGGACTCCGGGGAGCTGTTTTTT.

This chain links TRBV11-2 with TRBJ2-2; maybe TRBD2 (5 bases). Trimming left V 5 bases short and J 0 bases short, with 22 bases between. Per germline, CDR1 SGHAT and CDR2 FQNNGV. This CDR3 is built from 19 residues. This CDR3 reads CASSPQVPSLTSNTGELFF. In DNA, the CDR3 is TGTGCCAGCAGCCCTCAAGTCCCTAGCCTTACCTCGAACACCGGGGAGCTGTTTTTT.

CDR3 DNA sequence: TGTGCCAGCAGTGAAAGGGGGGACGGACAGTACTTC. It specifies CASSERGDGQYF. The V and J genes are TRBV6-1 and TRBJ2-7; TRBD1 or TRBD2 may be the D gene (6 bases each). This CDR3 is built from 12 residues. The germline V gene encodes CDR1 MNHNS and CDR2 SASEGT. Trimming cost V 2 bases and J 10 bases, with 12 bases left between them.